What follows are 25 T cell receptor beta chains derived from one specimen sequenced in a study of neoadjuvant nivolumab and ipilimumab in lung cancer. Repertoires were generated with immunoSEQ multiplex PCR, while TCRdb's copy carries only in-frame clones and drops some. Among over 25,000 clones listed, 83% were seen once. The sequences come from tumor tissue, collected after neoadjuvant nivolumab, alone or with ipilimumab, at or shortly before surgery. Receptor source: an adult with non-small cell lung cancer.

The chain has TRBV7-2 and TRBJ2-3, with TRBD2 as a possible D gene (6 bases). Germline CDR1 and CDR2: SGHTA and FQGNSA. V was trimmed by 5 bases and J by 1 base, leaving 10 bases between them. CDR3 size: 14 residues. The CDR3 region is CASSGVAGTDTQYF. The CDR3 DNA is TGTGCCAGCAGCGGAGTAGCGGGCACAGATACGCAGTATTTT.

The chain links TRBV30 to TRBJ1-3, with D perhaps matching TRBD1 (5 bases). V dropped 5 bases and J dropped 4 bases, with 12 bases sitting between them. The CDR3 contains 13 residues. The germline V gene encodes CDR1 GTSNPN and CDR2 SVGIG (reference sequence). The CDR3 spells CAWLGDQGNTIYF. As DNA, the CDR3 is TGTGCCTGGCTTGGGGACCAGGGAAACACCATATATTTT.

The chain recombines TRBV10-3 with TRBJ2-7; TRBD2 aligns across 13 bases. Per the germline V gene, CDR1 is ENHRY and CDR2 is SYGVKD. This CDR3 has 16 residues. The trim removed 5 bases at V and 7 bases at J, leaving 11 bases unmatched. The CDR3 loop is CAISSAGTSGKWEQYF. CDR3 coding DNA: TGTGCCATCAGTTCTGCCGGGACTAGCGGGAAATGGGAGCAGTACTTC.

The chain combines TRBV6-1 with TRBJ2-5; 9 nucleotides match TRBD2. This CDR3 is built from 16 residues. Per germline, CDR1 MNHNS and CDR2 SASEGT. V gave up 4 bases and J gave up 6 bases; unmatched junction bases: 12. The CDR3 region is CASSGPTTSGGQTQYF. DNA of the CDR3: TGTGCCAGCAGTGGGCCCACGACTAGCGGAGGTCAGACCCAGTACTTC.

This clone was found once. This sequence joins TRBV14 and TRBJ2-1; D gene uncertain. The CDR3 runs 12 residues. V was clipped by 2 bases and J by 8 bases, with 7 bases between them. The germline gives CDR1 SGHDN, CDR2 FVKESK. CDR3: CASSQLVYEQFF. In DNA form, the CDR3 reads TGTGCCAGCAGCCAATTGGTCTATGAGCAGTTCTTC.

There are a few counts of this clone. The chain joins TRBV5-8 to TRBJ1-5, with a tentative D call TRBD1 (5 bases). V lost 4 bases, J lost 0 bases, and 17 bases lay in between. The CDR3 is 17 residues long. CDR1 and CDR2 (germline): SGHTS, YDEGEE. The CDR3 DNA sequence: TGTGCCAGCAGCCCGAGGGGAGGTACTTATAGCAATCAGCCCCAGCATTTT. It yields the protein CASSPRGGTYSNQPQHF.

J is TRBJ2-2 and V is TRBV5-1; 14 bases are shared with TRBD2. Germline CDR1 is SGHRS and CDR2 is YFSETQ. This CDR3 spans 18 amino acids. V was pared by 0 bases and J by 4 bases, with 5 bases of the junction left unmatched. For the CDR3, the DNA is TGCGCCAGCAGCTTGGGACTAGCGGGAGGGCCGTCCACCGGGGAGCTGTTTTTT. Residues: CASSLGLAGGPSTGELFF.

J is TRBJ2-2 and V is TRBV6-5; D possibly corresponds to TRBD2 (6 bases). Germline CDR1 is MNHEY and CDR2 is SVGAGI. V was pared by 4 bases and J by 5 bases, with 11 bases between. This CDR3 spans 14 amino acids. CDR3 DNA: TGTGCCAGCAGTTCGACTAGTTCGACCGGGGAGCTGTTTTTT. Amino acid sequence: CASSSTSSTGELFF.

This chain links TRBV7-2 with TRBJ2-7; D not resolved. Germline CDR1 reads SGHTA; CDR2 reads FQGNSA. Trimming took off 4 bases at V and 2 bases at J, with 6 bases between the two ends. The CDR3 has 12 amino acids. The CDR3 protein is CASSYTTYEQYF. CDR3 DNA sequence: TGTGCCAGCAGCTACACAACCTACGAGCAGTACTTC.

The rearrangement joins TRBV30 to TRBJ2-1; TRBD2 matches at 7 bases. Germline assignment: CDR1 GTSNPN and CDR2 SVGIG (reference sequence). CDR3 length: 17 amino acids. V dropped 0 bases and J dropped 8; count of bases not matched to a gene: 16. The DNA of the CDR3 is TGTGCCTGGAGTGTACTGGGGGGGAGCCCTCTCTATTATGAGCAGTTCTTC. Translating gives CAWSVLGGSPLYYEQFF.

V usage is TRBV14 and J usage is TRBJ2-5, with TRBD2 identical over 11 bases. CDR3 size: 17 residues. J gave up 5 bases and V 0 bases, and 8 bases lay outside the gene matches. The germline V gene encodes CDR1 SGHDN and CDR2 FVKESK. The CDR3 loop reads CASSQEGIAGGHETQYF. The CDR3 nucleotides are TGTGCCAGCAGCCAAGAGGGAATAGCGGGGGGGCATGAGACCCAGTACTTC.

V is TRBV11-2 and J is TRBJ1-6, with a weak D call TRBD1 (6 bases). There are 15 residues in the CDR3. Trimming pared 5 bases from V and 4 bases from J, leaving 12 bases between. CDR1 and CDR2 from the germline V gene are SGHAT and FQNNGV. The CDR3 coding sequence is TGTGCCAGCAGCCCGGACAGAAAGTATAATTCACCCCTCCACTTT. Translating gives CASSPDRKYNSPLHF.

This chain connects TRBV5-4 to TRBJ1-5; 7 bases are shared with TRBD1. Looked up from germline, CDR1 is SGHNT and CDR2 is YYREEE (reference sequence). J lost 1 base, V lost 4 bases, and 8 bases had no gene match. The CDR3 spans 16 residues. The CDR3 here is CASSRGGGGSNQPQHF. CDR3 sequence (DNA): TGTGCCAGCAGCCGGGGTGGAGGGGGCAGCAATCAGCCCCAGCATTTT.

The chain carries TRBV6-1 and TRBJ1-5; D may be TRBD1 (5 bases). The germline V and J ends were trimmed by 8 bases and 0 bases, with 14 bases remaining between them. In germline, CDR1 is MNHNS, CDR2 SASEGT. This CDR3 region has 15 residues. CDR3 nucleotide sequence: TGTGCCAGCGGGGGTCAGTCGAATAGCAATCAGCCCCAGCATTTT. It encodes CASGGQSNSNQPQHF.

The V and J genes are TRBV18 and TRBJ1-1; tentatively, D is TRBD1 (6 bases). V lost 4 bases and J 2 bases, leaving 14 bases between the germline ends. This CDR3 has 15 amino acids. The germline CDR1 and CDR2 sequences are KGHSH and LQKENI. This CDR3 reads CASSQIAGENTEAFF. In DNA, the CDR3 is TGTGCCAGCTCACAAATAGCAGGGGAAAACACTGAAGCTTTCTTT.

The V gene is TRBV2, the J gene TRBJ2-3; D call uncertain. The germline V and J ends were trimmed by 5 bases and 0 bases, with 3 bases remaining between them. Looked up from germline, CDR1 is SNHLY and CDR2 is FYNNEI. This CDR3 is 12 amino acids long. In nucleotides, the CDR3 is TGTGCCAGCAGTTCTAGCACAGATACGCAGTATTTT. It is translated as CASSSSTDTQYF.

The chain links TRBV19 to TRBJ2-4, with a tentative D call TRBD2 (5 bases). The V gene's germline CDR1 is LNHDA and CDR2 SQIVND (reference sequence). The V end was cut by 5 bases, the J end by 13 bases, with 18 bases between. This CDR3 comprises 13 residues. The CDR3 region is CASSPMDGRGQYF. CDR3 DNA: TGTGCCAGTAGTCCCATGGATGGACGGGGACAGTACTTC.

This sequence joins TRBV10-3 and TRBJ1-3, with D possibly TRBD1 on 6 matching bases. This CDR3 comprises 15 residues. Trimming removed 3 bases at V and 4 bases at J, with 13 bases between. The germline gives CDR1 ENHRY, CDR2 SYGVKD. The CDR3 region has the DNA TGTGCCATCAGTGAAAGGGAGACAGGCGGAAACACCATATATTTT. As protein: CAISERETGGNTIYF.

The chain uses TRBV4-2 and TRBJ2-7; tentatively, D is TRBD2 (5 bases). CDR1 and CDR2 from the germline V gene are LGHNA and YNFKEQ. This CDR3 spans 15 amino acids. Trimming took 5 bases from V and 2 from J, leaving 16 bases between them. The CDR3 DNA follows: TGTGCCAGCAGCGAGGCCGGATCGGGGACCTACGAGCAGTACTTC. Protein sequence: CASSEAGSGTYEQYF.

The chain's CDR3 is CASSYTGRPEDSPLHF. CDR3 sequence (DNA): TGCGCCAGCAGCTATACAGGGCGCCCAGAGGATTCACCCCTCCACTTT. V usage is TRBV5-1 and J usage is TRBJ1-6, with D possibly TRBD1 on 6 matching bases. CDR1 is SGHRS, CDR2 YFSETQ, per germline. Trimming took 3 bases from V and 8 from J, leaving 18 bases between them. The CDR3 has 16 residues.

The chain carries TRBV5-5 and TRBJ1-4, with 8 bases identical to TRBD1. Germline V gene data show CDR1 as SGHKS and CDR2 as YYEKEE (reference sequence). CDR3 length: 16 residues. V dropped 3 bases and J dropped 3; count of bases not matched to a gene: 7. CDR3 in amino acids: CASSSSRQGPNEKLFF. DNA of the CDR3: TGTGCCAGCAGCTCCAGCAGACAGGGGCCTAATGAAAAACTGTTTTTT. The full variable domain, completed using reference TRBV5-5 and TRBJ1-4, is DAGVTQSPTHLIKTRGQQVTLRCSPISGHKSVSWYQQVLGQGPQFIFQYYEKEERGRGNFPDRFSARQFPNYSSELNVNALLLGDSALYLCASSSSRQGPNEKLFFGSGTQLSVL.

This chain links TRBV30 with TRBJ2-2; a weak D match, TRBD1 (5 bases). Per the germline V gene, CDR1 is GTSNPN and CDR2 is SVGIG (reference sequence). The length of the CDR3 is 16 residues. V lost 4 bases and J lost 6, with 21 bases in between. The CDR3 here is CAWNPSGQGTPGELFF. The DNA for the CDR3 is TGTGCCTGGAACCCGTCCGGGCAGGGCACCCCCGGGGAGCTGTTTTTT.

The genes are TRBV28 and TRBJ2-1, with D possibly being TRBD2 (6 bases). The length of the CDR3 is 19 residues. Trimming removed 5 bases at V and 3 bases at J, with 26 bases between. Germline assignment: CDR1 MDHEN and CDR2 SYDVKM. CDR3 region: CASSPRLGRPTGFYNEQFF. CDR3 nucleotides: TGTGCCAGCAGTCCCCGACTAGGACGACCCACCGGCTTCTACAATGAGCAGTTCTTC.

This chain joins TRBV6-5 and TRBJ2-5; no reliable D call. The CDR3 covers 14 residues. Per the germline V gene, CDR1 is MNHEY and CDR2 is SVGAGI. The germline V and J ends were trimmed by 0 bases and 4 bases, with 9 bases remaining between them. Here the CDR3 DNA reads TGTGCCAGCAGTTACTCTATGATAGCAGAGACCCAGTACTTC. Its protein product is CASSYSMIAETQYF.

The chain combines TRBV5-1 with TRBJ1-6; 11 nucleotides line up with TRBD1. Germline V lookup: CDR1 SGHRS, CDR2 YFSETQ. The CDR3 spans 15 residues. The V segment lost 4 bases and the J segment 7 bases; nucleotides outside the gene matches: 4. CDR3 bases: TGCGCCAGCAGCGCCGGGACAGGGGGGAATTCACCCCTCCACTTT. Translating gives CASSAGTGGNSPLHF. Drawing the rest from reference TRBV5-1 and TRBJ1-6, the complete variable domain is KAGVTQTPRYLIKTRGQQVTLSCSPISGHRSVSWYQQTPGQGLQFLFEYFSETQRNKGNFPGRFSGRQFSNSRSEMNVSTLELGDSALYLCASSAGTGGNSPLHFGNGTRLTVT.